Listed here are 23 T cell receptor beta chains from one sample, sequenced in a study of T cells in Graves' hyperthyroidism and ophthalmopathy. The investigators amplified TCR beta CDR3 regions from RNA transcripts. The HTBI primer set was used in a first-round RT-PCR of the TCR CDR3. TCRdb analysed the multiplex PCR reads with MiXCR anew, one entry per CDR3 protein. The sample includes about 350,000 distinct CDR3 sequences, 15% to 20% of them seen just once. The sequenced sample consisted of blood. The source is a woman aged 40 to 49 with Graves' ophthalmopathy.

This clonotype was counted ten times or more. CDR3: CASRPRRGATGELFF. DNA for the CDR3: TGTGCCAGCAGACCTAGGAGAGGCGCCACCGGGGAGCTGTTTTTT. The chain links TRBV28 to TRBJ2-2, with no clear D. The V end lost 6 bases, the J end lost 4 bases, and 15 bases lay between the germline ends. This CDR3 comprises 15 residues. CDR1 is MDHEN, CDR2 SYDVKM, per germline.

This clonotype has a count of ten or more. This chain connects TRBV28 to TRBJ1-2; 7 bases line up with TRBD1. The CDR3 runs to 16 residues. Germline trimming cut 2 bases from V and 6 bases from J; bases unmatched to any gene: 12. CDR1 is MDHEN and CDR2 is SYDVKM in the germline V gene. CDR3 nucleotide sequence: TGTGCCAGCAGTTTAAGTCCCCCCCGAGGGGGCGATGGCTACACCTTC. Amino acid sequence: CASSLSPPRGGDGYTF.

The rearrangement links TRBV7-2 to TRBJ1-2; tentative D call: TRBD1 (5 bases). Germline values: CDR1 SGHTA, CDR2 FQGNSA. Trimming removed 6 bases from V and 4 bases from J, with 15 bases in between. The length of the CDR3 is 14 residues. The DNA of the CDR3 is TGTGCCAGCAGGTCCTCTGGGGGGACCTATGGCTACACCTTC. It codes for CASRSSGGTYGYTF.

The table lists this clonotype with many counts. This CDR3 is CASSLGGGNSYEQYF. CDR3 sequence (DNA): TGTGCCAGCAGCTTAGGGGGAGGGAACTCCTACGAGCAGTACTTC. The chain recombines TRBV13 with TRBJ2-7, with 7 bases aligning to TRBD2. The CDR3 runs to 15 residues. Trimming removed 0 bases from V and 0 bases from J; junction bases left unmatched: 2. Per the germline V gene, CDR1 is PRHDT and CDR2 is FYEKMQ (reference sequence).

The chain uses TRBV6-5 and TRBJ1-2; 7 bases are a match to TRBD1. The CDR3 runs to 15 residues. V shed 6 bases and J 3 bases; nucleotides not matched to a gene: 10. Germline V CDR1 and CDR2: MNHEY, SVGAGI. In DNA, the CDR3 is TGTGCCAGCAGCTATTCCGGGACAGTCTACTATGGCTACACCTTC. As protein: CASSYSGTVYYGYTF.

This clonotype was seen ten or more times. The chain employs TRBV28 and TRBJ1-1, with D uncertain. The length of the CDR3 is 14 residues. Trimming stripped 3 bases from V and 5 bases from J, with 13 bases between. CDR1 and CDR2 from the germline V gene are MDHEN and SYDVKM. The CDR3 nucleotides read TGTGCCAGCAGTTTTTTAGTAGAAAGGACTGAAGCTTTCTTT. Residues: CASSFLVERTEAFF. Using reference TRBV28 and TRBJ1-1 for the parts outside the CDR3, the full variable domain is DVKVTQSSRYLVKRTGEKVFLECVQDMDHENMFWYRQDPGLGLRLIYFSYDVKMKEKGDIPEGYSVSREKKERFSLILESASTNQTSMYLCASSFLVERTEAFFGQGTRLTVV.

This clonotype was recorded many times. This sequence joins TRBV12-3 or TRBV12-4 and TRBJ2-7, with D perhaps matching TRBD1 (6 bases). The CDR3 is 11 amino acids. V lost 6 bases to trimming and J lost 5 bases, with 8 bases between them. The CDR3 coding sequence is TGTGCCAGCAGACAGGGCCACGAGCAGTACTTC. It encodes CASRQGHEQYF.

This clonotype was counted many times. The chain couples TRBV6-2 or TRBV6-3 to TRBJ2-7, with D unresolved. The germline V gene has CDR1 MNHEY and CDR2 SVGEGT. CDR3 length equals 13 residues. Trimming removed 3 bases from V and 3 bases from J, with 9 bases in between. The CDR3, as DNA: TGTGCCAGCAGTTATCACTTGGGCTACGAGCAGTACTTC. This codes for CASSYHLGYEQYF.

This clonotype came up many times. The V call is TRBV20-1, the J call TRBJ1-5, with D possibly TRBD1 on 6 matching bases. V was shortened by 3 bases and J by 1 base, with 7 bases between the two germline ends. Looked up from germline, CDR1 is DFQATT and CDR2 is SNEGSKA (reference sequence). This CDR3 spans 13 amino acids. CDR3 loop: CSASRGSNQPQHF. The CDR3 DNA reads TGCAGTGCTAGCAGGGGCAGCAATCAGCCCCAGCATTTT.

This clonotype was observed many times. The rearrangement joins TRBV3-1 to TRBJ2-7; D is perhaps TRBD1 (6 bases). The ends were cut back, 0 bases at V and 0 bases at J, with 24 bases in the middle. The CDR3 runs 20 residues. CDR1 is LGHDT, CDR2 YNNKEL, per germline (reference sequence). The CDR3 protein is CASSQDKISTGFPSSYEQYF. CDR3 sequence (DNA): TGTGCCAGCAGCCAAGATAAGATATCGACAGGCTTCCCAAGCTCCTACGAGCAGTACTTC.

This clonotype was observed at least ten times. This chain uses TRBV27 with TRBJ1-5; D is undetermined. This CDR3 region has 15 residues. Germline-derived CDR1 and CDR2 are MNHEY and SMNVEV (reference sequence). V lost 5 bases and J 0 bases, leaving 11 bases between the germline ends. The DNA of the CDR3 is TGTGCCAGCAGTCTTAGAACCGATAGCAATCAGCCCCAGCATTTT. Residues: CASSLRTDSNQPQHF.

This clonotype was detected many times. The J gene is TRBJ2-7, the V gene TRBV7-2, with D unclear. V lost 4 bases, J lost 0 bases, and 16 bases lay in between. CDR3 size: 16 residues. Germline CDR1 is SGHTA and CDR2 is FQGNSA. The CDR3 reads CASSSPRAENSYEQYF. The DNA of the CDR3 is TGTGCCAGCAGCTCGCCAAGGGCAGAAAACTCCTACGAGCAGTACTTC.

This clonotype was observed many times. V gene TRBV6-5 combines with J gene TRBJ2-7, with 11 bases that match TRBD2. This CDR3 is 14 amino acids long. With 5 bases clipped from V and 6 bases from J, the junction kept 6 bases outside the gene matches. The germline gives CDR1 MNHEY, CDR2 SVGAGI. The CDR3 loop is CASSPSGRFGEQYF. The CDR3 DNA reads TGTGCCAGCAGTCCTAGCGGGAGGTTCGGCGAGCAGTACTTC.

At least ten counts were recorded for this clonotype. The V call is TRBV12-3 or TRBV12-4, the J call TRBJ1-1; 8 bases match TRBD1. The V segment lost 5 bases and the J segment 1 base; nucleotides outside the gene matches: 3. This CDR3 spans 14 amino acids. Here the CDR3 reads CASSPGTGNTEAFF. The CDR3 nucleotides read TGTGCCAGCAGTCCGGGGACAGGGAACACTGAAGCTTTCTTT.

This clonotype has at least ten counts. CDR3 sequence: CASSPTGALTGELFF. CDR3 nucleotide sequence: TGTGCCAGCAGCCCGACAGGGGCCTTGACCGGGGAGCTGTTTTTT. The chain couples TRBV6-2 or TRBV6-3 to TRBJ2-2; TRBD1 aligns across 8 bases. Germline CDR1 is MNHEY and CDR2 is SVGEGT. The ends lost 6 bases at V and 5 bases at J; junction bases unmatched: 8. CDR3 length: 15 residues.

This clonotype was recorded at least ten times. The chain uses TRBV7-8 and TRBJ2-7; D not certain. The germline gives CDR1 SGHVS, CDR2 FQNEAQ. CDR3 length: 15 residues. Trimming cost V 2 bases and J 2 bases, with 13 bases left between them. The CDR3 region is CASSLSRFSTYEQYF. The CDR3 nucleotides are TGTGCCAGCAGCTTAAGCAGATTCTCAACCTACGAGCAGTACTTC.

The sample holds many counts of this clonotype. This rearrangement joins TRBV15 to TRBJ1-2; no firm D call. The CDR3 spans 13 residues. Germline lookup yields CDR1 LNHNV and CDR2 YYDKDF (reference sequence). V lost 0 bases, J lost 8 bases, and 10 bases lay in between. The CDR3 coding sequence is TGTGCCACCAGCAGAGATTCTATCCGCGGCTACACCTTC. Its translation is CATSRDSIRGYTF.

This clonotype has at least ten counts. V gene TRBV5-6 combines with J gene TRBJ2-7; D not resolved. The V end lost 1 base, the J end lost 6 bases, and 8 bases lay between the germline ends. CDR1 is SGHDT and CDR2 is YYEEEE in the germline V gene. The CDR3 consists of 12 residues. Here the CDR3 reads CASSLLLSEQYF. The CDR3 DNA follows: TGTGCCAGCAGCTTGCTGTTATCCGAGCAGTACTTC.

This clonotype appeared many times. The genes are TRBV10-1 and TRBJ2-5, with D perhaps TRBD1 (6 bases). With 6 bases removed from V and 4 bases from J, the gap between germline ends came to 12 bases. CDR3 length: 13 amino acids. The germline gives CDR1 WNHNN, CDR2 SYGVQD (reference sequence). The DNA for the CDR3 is TGCGCCAGCAGCTCCCGCAGGGGAGAGACCCAGTACTTC. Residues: CASSSRRGETQYF.

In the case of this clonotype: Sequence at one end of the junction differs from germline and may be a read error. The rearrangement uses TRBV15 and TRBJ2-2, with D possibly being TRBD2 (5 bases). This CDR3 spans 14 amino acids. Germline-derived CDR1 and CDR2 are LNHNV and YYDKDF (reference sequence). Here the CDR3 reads CATSGSSNTGELLF. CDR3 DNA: TGTGCCACCAGCGGCTCCTCGAACACCGGGGAGCTGCTTTTT.

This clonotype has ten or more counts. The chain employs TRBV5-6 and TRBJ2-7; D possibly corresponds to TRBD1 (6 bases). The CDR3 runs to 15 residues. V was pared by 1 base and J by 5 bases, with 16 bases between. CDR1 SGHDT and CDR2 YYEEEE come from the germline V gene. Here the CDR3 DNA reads TGTGCCAGCAGCTTGCGTCGGACAGTTTCCGACGAGCAGTACTTC. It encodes CASSLRRTVSDEQYF.

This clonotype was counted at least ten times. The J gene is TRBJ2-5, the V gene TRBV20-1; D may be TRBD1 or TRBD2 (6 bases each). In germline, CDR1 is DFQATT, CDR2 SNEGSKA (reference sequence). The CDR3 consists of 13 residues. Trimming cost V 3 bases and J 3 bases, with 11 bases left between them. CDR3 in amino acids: CSASSGAEETQYF. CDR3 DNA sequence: TGCAGTGCTAGTTCGGGGGCAGAAGAGACCCAGTACTTC.

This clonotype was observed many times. As DNA, the CDR3 is TGTGCCAGTAGTATATCTAAGGGTCGTGGCTACACCTTC. Protein sequence: CASSISKGRGYTF. The genes are TRBV19 and TRBJ1-2; no reliable D call. V was cut by 2 bases and J by 7 bases, with 11 bases left in between. This CDR3 comprises 13 residues. CDR1 is LNHDA and CDR2 is SQIVND in the germline V gene (reference sequence).